Shown below are 25 T cell receptor beta chains from a single sample sequenced in a study of Tregs in tolerant kidney transplant recipients. Some clones are missing from TCRdb's copy, which holds only in-frame ones; the method was immunoSEQ multiplex PCR. This repertoire shows 110,000 or so clones, 85% to 90% found once; its top ten account for approximately 0.3%. The sequenced sample was CD4+ T cells from blood, obtained before the transplant. All receptors derive from a human donor who received a combined kidney and bone marrow transplant.

The chain uses TRBV27 and TRBJ2-7, with TRBD1 identical over 9 bases. V was clipped by 5 bases and J by 9 bases; unmatched bases: 17. The CDR3 has 16 residues. Germline V gene sequence: CDR1 MNHEY, CDR2 SMNVEV (reference sequence). The CDR3 DNA is TGTGCCAGCAGTCCTAGGTTAGGGACAGGGCCTACGGGGCAGTACTTC. Its translation is CASSPRLGTGPTGQYF.

The chain uses TRBV19 and TRBJ2-2, with D possibly matching TRBD2 (5 bases). Germline CDR1 and CDR2: LNHDA and SQIVND (reference sequence). The V and J ends lost 5 bases and 8 bases respectively, with 9 bases between them. CDR3 size: 12 residues. The CDR3 spells CASSFGRGELFF. In nucleotides, the CDR3 is TGTGCCAGTAGTTTTGGGAGAGGGGAGCTGTTTTTT.

The V gene is TRBV18, the J gene TRBJ2-5, with D maybe TRBD1 (5 bases). The V gene's germline CDR1 is KGHSH and CDR2 LQKENI. There are 13 residues in the CDR3. V lost 3 bases and J lost 3, with 8 bases in between. The CDR3: CASSPRREETQYF. The CDR3 nucleotides are TGTGCCAGCTCACCCCGCAGGGAAGAGACCCAGTACTTC.

The chain links TRBV10-1 to TRBJ1-5; 7 bases agree with TRBD1. The length of the CDR3 is 17 residues. From germline, CDR1 is WNHNN and CDR2 SYGVQD (reference sequence). Losses at the gene ends were 7 bases for V and 0 bases for J; bases not matched to a gene: 12. CDR3 sequence (DNA): TGCGCCAGCAATAATGTGGGACAGCTTTATAGCAATCAGCCCCAGCATTTT. It codes for CASNNVGQLYSNQPQHF.

This clone was recorded only once. The rearrangement uses TRBV7-8 and TRBJ2-3; no definite D call. CDR3 length equals 14 residues. Per germline, CDR1 SGHVS and CDR2 FQNEAQ. V lost 1 base and J 0 bases, leaving 5 bases between the germline ends. CDR3 amino acids: CASSLDGSTDTQYF. The CDR3 DNA follows: TGTGCCAGCAGCTTAGACGGTAGCACAGATACGCAGTATTTT.

On this clone: One junction end does not reproduce the germline sequence, and a read error may be involved. The rearrangement joins TRBV2 to TRBJ2-7, with 7 nucleotides matching TRBD2. The CDR3 spans 11 residues. Germline assignment: CDR1 SNHLY and CDR2 FYNNEI. CDR3 loop: CASRMGEGRNF. The CDR3, as DNA: TGTGCCAGCCGTATGGGGGAGGGCCGAAACTTC.

The chain has TRBV11-2 and TRBJ2-5, with 11 positions matching TRBD2. This CDR3 is built from 15 residues. Germline V gene data show CDR1 as SGHAT and CDR2 as FQNNGV. Trimming at V came to 3 bases and at J to 7 bases, leaving 7 bases not matched to a gene. DNA of the CDR3: TGTGCCAGCAGCTTTCAACTAGCGGGGGCATCGACCCAGTACTTC. Protein sequence: CASSFQLAGASTQYF. The full variable domain, with the rest looked up from reference TRBV11-2 and TRBJ2-5, is EAGVAQSPRYKIIEKRQSVAFWCNPISGHATLYWYQQILGQGPKLLIQFQNNGVVDDSQLPKDRFSAERLKGVDSTLKIQPAKLEDSAVYLCASSFQLAGASTQYFGPGTRLLVL.

The chain uses TRBV18 and TRBJ2-7; 8 bases agree with TRBD1. CDR3 length: 13 residues. V was pared by 6 bases and J by 2 bases, with 3 bases of the junction left unmatched. CDR1 is KGHSH and CDR2 is LQKENI in the germline V gene. The CDR3 DNA reads as TGTGCCAGCTCCTGGACAGGGCCCTACGAGCAGTACTTC. It encodes CASSWTGPYEQYF.

In nucleotides, the CDR3 is TGTGCCAGCAGCCCGACTCTGGACAGAATGAACACTGAAGCTTTCTTT. Translation: CASSPTLDRMNTEAFF. This chain links TRBV6-6 with TRBJ1-1; D is perhaps TRBD1 (6 bases). The CDR3 totals 16 residues. Germline CDR1 MNHNY, CDR2 SVGAGI (reference sequence). Deletions cut 6 bases from V and 0 bases from J, with 17 bases between.

This clone has more than one count but fewer than ten. The V call is TRBV18, the J call TRBJ2-7; 7 bases are shared with TRBD1. V gave up 3 bases and J gave up 2 bases; unmatched junction bases: 4. There are 14 residues in the CDR3. CDR1 and CDR2 (germline): KGHSH, LQKENI. In nucleotides, the CDR3 is TGTGCCAGCTCACCCCGACAGGGTACCTACGAGCAGTACTTC. It yields the protein CASSPRQGTYEQYF.

The gene calls are TRBV6-5 and TRBJ1-4; a weak D match, TRBD1 (6 bases). The V end lost 3 bases, the J end lost 9 bases, and 14 bases lay between the germline ends. CDR3 length: 14 amino acids. Germline V gene lookup returns CDR1 MNHEY and CDR2 SVGAGI. CDR3 sequence reads: CASSYRGAGKKLFF. CDR3 nucleotide sequence: TGTGCCAGCAGTTATCGGGGGGCCGGTAAAAAACTGTTTTTT.

This chain connects TRBV19 to TRBJ1-1; D is undetermined. The CDR3 consists of 14 residues. The germline V and J ends were trimmed by 7 bases and 1 base, with 13 bases remaining between them. Germline CDR1 LNHDA, CDR2 SQIVND (reference sequence). The CDR3 reads CASTLPTPNTEAFF. CDR3 DNA sequence: TGTGCCAGTACCCTCCCGACACCGAACACTGAAGCTTTCTTT.

Only a few counts were recorded for this clone. This rearrangement joins TRBV28 to TRBJ1-5, with 7 bases lining up with TRBD1. With V trimmed by 5 bases and J by 10 bases, 14 bases remained unmatched. The CDR3 is 15 amino acids. Germline CDR1 MDHEN, CDR2 SYDVKM. The CDR3 sequence: CASSLPWTGGRPQHF. The CDR3 bases are TGTGCCAGCAGTCTCCCCTGGACAGGTGGCCGTCCCCAGCATTTT.

This chain links TRBV4-1 with TRBJ1-6; D is possibly TRBD1 (5 bases). Germline V gene sequence: CDR1 MGHRA, CDR2 YSYEKL. V was clipped by 0 bases and J by 7 bases, with 16 bases between them. This CDR3 spans 17 amino acids. The CDR3 DNA reads as TGCGCCAGCAGCCAAGATCCGGGGGAATTAGGGAATTCACCCCTCCACTTT. This gives the protein CASSQDPGELGNSPLHF.

The gene calls are TRBV28 and TRBJ2-7, with 8 bases lining up with TRBD1. CDR1 is MDHEN and CDR2 is SYDVKM in the germline V gene. The CDR3 has 13 residues. Unmatched junction bases numbered 6, after V lost 7 bases and J lost 4 bases. The CDR3 region has the DNA TGTGCCAGCAAGACAGGGGTATTTTACGAGCAGTACTTC. This gives the protein CASKTGVFYEQYF.

The rearrangement uses TRBV27 and TRBJ1-5; a weak D match, TRBD1 (5 bases). The CDR3 is made up of 18 amino acids. The germline V gene has CDR1 MNHEY and CDR2 SMNVEV (reference sequence). V lost 4 bases, J lost 2 bases, and 21 bases lay in between. The CDR3 nucleotides are TGTGCCAGCAGTTACCCAATTCGGGGGACGGGGGGCAATCAGCCCCAGCATTTT. It translates to CASSYPIRGTGGNQPQHF.

V gene TRBV7-9 combines with J gene TRBJ1-2; D is undetermined. In germline, CDR1 is SEHNR, CDR2 FQNEAQ (reference sequence). This CDR3 has 14 amino acids. Trimming took 4 bases from V and 6 from J, leaving 15 bases between them. Here the CDR3 reads CASSSRGNYHGYTF. The CDR3, as DNA: TGTGCCAGCAGCTCCCGGGGAAACTATCATGGCTACACCTTC.

CDR3 protein: CASTLSGVAGEQFF. The CDR3 nucleotides read TGTGCCAGCACCCTTAGCGGAGTAGCGGGAGAGCAGTTCTTC. V and J are TRBV7-2 and TRBJ2-1, with 8 positions matching TRBD2. The CDR3 covers 14 residues. Trimming took 7 bases from V and 10 from J; bases not matched to a gene: 12. The germline V gene has CDR1 SGHTA and CDR2 FQGNSA.

This chain connects TRBV27 to TRBJ1-5; 9 bases are shared with TRBD1. The CDR3 is 14 amino acids. CDR1 and CDR2 (germline): MNHEY, SMNVEV (reference sequence). With 2 bases clipped from V and 4 bases from J, the junction kept 0 bases outside the gene matches. Here the CDR3 reads CASSLGQGNQPQHF. The CDR3 nucleotides read TGTGCCAGCAGTTTAGGACAGGGGAATCAGCCCCAGCATTTT.

The rearrangement links TRBV10-3 to TRBJ2-1; no definite D call. Germline CDR1 reads ENHRY; CDR2 reads SYGVKD. This CDR3 is 13 amino acids long. V was cut by 3 bases and J by 9 bases, with 12 bases left in between. CDR3 bases: TGTGCCATCAGTGAAGCTACGCCCGGTGAGCAGTTCTTC. It yields the protein CAISEATPGEQFF.

The gene calls are TRBV10-3 and TRBJ2-1, with a possible D match to TRBD2 (6 bases). Trimming left V 7 bases short and J 0 bases short, with 10 bases between. The CDR3 contains 14 residues. Germline V gene sequence: CDR1 ENHRY, CDR2 SYGVKD. The CDR3 DNA sequence: TGTGCCATCACCGTGACTAGCTCCTACAATGAGCAGTTCTTC. It yields the protein CAITVTSSYNEQFF.

This chain joins TRBV6-1 and TRBJ2-5; D gene uncertain. The V and J ends lost 5 bases and 5 bases respectively, with 9 bases between them. This CDR3 contains 12 residues. Germline CDR1 reads MNHNS; CDR2 reads SASEGT. CDR3 protein: CASSLTGETQYF. CDR3 nucleotide sequence: TGTGCCAGCAGTTTAACCGGGGAGACCCAGTACTTC.

The chain has TRBV4-1 and TRBJ2-1, with no clear D. The CDR3 has 13 amino acids. Trimming took off 3 bases at V and 4 bases at J, with 7 bases between the two ends. Germline-derived CDR1 and CDR2 are MGHRA and YSYEKL. Written as DNA, the CDR3 is TGCGCCAGCAGCCAGGCCACGTACAATGAGCAGTTCTTC. Amino acid sequence: CASSQATYNEQFF.

The rearrangement joins TRBV19 to TRBJ1-3; no clear D gene. CDR3 length: 16 residues. CDR1 and CDR2 from the germline V gene are LNHDA and SQIVND (reference sequence). Trimming removed 0 bases at V and 2 bases at J, with 11 bases between. The CDR3 sequence: CASSIDWARAGNTIYF. The CDR3 region has the DNA TGTGCCAGTAGTATAGATTGGGCACGTGCTGGAAACACCATATATTTT.

This chain joins TRBV5-6 and TRBJ2-7; no clear D. Trimming stripped 4 bases from V and 0 bases from J, with 14 bases between. Germline V gene data show CDR1 as SGHDT and CDR2 as YYEEEE. This CDR3 has 15 amino acids. The CDR3 sequence is CASSRQRGSSYEQYF. The DNA for the CDR3 is TGTGCCAGCAGCCGCCAGCGAGGAAGCTCCTACGAGCAGTACTTC.